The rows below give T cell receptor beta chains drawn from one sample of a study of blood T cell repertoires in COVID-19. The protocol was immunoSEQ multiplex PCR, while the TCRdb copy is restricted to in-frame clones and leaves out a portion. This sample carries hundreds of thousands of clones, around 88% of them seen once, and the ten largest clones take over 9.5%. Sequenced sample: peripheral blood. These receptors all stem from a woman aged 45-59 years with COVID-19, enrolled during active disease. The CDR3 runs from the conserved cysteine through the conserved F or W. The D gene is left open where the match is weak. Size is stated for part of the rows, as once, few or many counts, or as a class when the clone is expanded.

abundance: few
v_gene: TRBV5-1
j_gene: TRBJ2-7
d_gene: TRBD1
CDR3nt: TGCGCCAGCAGCCCGGGACAGACCTACGAGCAGTACTTC
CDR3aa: CASSPGQTYEQYF

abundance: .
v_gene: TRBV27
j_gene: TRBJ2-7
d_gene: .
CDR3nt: TGTGCCAGCAGTTTAGCAGGGGCAGCCTACGAGCAGTACTTC
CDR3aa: CASSLAGAAYEQYF

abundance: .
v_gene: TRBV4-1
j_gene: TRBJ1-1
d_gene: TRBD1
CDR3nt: TGCGCCAGCAGCGCTTGGACAGGTGGGAACACTGAAGCTTTCTTT
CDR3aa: CASSAWTGGNTEAFF

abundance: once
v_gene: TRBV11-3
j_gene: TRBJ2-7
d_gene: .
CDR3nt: TGTGCCAGCAGCTTCAGGGGAGGGATCCTCTACGAGCAGTACTTC
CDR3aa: CASSFRGGILYEQYF

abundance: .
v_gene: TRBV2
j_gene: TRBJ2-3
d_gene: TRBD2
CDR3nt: TGTGCCAGCAGTTACATACTAGCGGGGGGCACAGATACGCAGTATTTT
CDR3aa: CASSYILAGGTDTQYF

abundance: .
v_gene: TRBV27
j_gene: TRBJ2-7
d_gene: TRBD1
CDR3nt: TGTGCCACCGGAAGAGGATTTTTTCGGGACAGGGAAGACGAGCAGTACTTC
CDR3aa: CATGRGFFRDREDEQYF

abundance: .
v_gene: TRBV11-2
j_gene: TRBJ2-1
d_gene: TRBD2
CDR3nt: TGTGCCAGCAGCTTAGAGGTTCTGGGGGGGTTCTACAATGAGCAGTTCTTC
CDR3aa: CASSLEVLGGFYNEQFF

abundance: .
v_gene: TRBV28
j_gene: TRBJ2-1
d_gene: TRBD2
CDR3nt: TGTGCCAGCAGTTTAGAGAAAGCGGGGTACAATGAGCAGTTCTTC
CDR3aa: CASSLEKAGYNEQFF

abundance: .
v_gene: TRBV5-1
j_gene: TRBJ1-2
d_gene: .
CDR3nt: TGCGCCAGCAGCCAACAACAGGGCTCTAACTATGGCTACACCTTC
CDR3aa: CASSQQQGSNYGYTF

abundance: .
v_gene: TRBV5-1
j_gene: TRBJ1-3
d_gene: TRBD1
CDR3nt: TGCGCCAACAGCTCCGGGACAGGGGCCAGCTCTGGAAACACCATATATTTT
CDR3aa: CANSSGTGASSGNTIYF

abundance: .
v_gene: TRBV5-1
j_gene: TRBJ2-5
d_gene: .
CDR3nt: TGCGCCAGCAGCTTGGCGGGGGACGCAGGGACCCAGTACTTC
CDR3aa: CASSLAGDAGTQYF

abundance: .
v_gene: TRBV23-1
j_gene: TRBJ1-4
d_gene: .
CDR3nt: TGCGCCAGCAGTCAATTCCCTTTGGGGGGGGGAGGTGAAAAACTGTTTTTT
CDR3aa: CASSQFPLGGGGEKLFF

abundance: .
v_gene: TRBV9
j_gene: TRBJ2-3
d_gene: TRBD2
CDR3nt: TGTGCCAGCAGCGGACTAGCGGGGGGGGCAGATACGCAGTATTTT
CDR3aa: CASSGLAGGADTQYF

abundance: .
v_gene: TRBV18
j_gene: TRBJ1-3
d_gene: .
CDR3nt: TGTGCCAGCTCACCTAACGAACAGCCACGCTCTGGAAACACCATATATTTT
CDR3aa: CASSPNEQPRSGNTIYF

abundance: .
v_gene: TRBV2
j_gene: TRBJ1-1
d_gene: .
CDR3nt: TGTGCCAGCACCCGGTTGGTCCAGAGCGGCACTGAAGCTTTCTTT
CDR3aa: CASTRLVQSGTEAFF

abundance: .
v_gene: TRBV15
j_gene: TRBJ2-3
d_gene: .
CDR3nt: TGTGCCACCAGCGGGGCTGGCAACACAGATACGCAGTATTTT
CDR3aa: CATSGAGNTDTQYF

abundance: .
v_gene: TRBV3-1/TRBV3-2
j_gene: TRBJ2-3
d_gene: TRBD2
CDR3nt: TGTGCCAGCAGCCAATGGACTAGCGGGGTTAGCACAGATACGCAGTATTTT
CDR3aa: CASSQWTSGVSTDTQYF

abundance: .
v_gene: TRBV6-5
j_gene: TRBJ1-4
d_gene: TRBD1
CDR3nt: TGTGCCAGCAGCCATACAGGGGAATCAGAAAAACTGTTTTTT
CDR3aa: CASSHTGESEKLFF

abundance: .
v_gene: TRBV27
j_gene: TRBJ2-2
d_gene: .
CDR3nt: TGTGCCAGCAGTTTATCCCCACAGGGCACCGGGGAGCTGTTTTTT
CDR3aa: CASSLSPQGTGELFF

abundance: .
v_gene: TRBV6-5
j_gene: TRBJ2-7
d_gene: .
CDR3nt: TGTGCCAGCAGTATGGGAGTTTCACAAACCTACGAGCAGTACTTC
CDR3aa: CASSMGVSQTYEQYF

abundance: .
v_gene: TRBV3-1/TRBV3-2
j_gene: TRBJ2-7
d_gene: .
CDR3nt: TGTGCCAGCAGCCGGTTGGGGGGAGACGAGCAGTACTTC
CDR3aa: CASSRLGGDEQYF

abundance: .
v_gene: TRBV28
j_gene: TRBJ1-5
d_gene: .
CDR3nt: TGTGCCAGCAGTCCTCGGACAAGCAATCAGCCCCAGCATTTT
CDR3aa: CASSPRTSNQPQHF

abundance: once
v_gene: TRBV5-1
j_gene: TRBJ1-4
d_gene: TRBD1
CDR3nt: TGCGCCAGCAGCTTAAGTTGGGACAGGGCGGGGGAAAAACTGTTTTTT
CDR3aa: CASSLSWDRAGEKLFF

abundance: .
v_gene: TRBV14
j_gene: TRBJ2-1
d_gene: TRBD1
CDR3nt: TGTGCCAGCAGCCTCGCAGGGAAGGGGGCATACAATGAGCAGTTCTTC
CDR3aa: CASSLAGKGAYNEQFF

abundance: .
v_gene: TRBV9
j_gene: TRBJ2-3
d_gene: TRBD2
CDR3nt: TGTGCCAGCAGCCTTAGCGGGGGCGACACAGATACGCAGTATTTT
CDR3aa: CASSLSGGDTDTQYF

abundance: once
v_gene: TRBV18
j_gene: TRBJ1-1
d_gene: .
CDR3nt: TGTGCCAGCTCTCCTCGCCCCGGGGGCACTGAAGCTTTCTTT
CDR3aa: CASSPRPGGTEAFF

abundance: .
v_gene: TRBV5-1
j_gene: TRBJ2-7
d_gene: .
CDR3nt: TGCGCCAGCAGCTTTGGACAGTCCTACGAGCAGTACTTC
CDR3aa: CASSFGQSYEQYF

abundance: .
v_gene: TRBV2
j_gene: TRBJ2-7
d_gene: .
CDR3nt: TGTGCCAGCAGTGATCTGGGGGGGCAGGCCTACGAGCAGTACTTC
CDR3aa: CASSDLGGQAYEQYF

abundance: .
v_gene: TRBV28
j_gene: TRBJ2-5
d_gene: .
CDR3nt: TGTGCCAGCAAATTTGACCCCGGGAGCCAAGAGACCCAGTACTTC
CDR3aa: CASKFDPGSQETQYF

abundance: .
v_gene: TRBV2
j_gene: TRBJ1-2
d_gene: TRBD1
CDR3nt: TGTGCCAGTAACACACAGGGGGCGGAGGGCTACACCTTC
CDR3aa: CASNTQGAEGYTF

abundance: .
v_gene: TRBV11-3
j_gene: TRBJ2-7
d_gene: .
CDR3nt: TGTGCCAGCAGCTCCGGGGTTACGGGATCCTACGAGCAGTACTTC
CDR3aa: CASSSGVTGSYEQYF

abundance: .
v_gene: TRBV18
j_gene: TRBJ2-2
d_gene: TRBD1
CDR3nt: TGTGCCAGCTCACCCAATACAGGGGCGACCGGGGAGCTGTTTTTT
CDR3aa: CASSPNTGATGELFF

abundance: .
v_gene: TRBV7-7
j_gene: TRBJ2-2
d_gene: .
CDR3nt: TGTGCCAGCAGCTTAGTGTCACGCGCCGGGGAGCTGTTTTTT
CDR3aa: CASSLVSRAGELFF

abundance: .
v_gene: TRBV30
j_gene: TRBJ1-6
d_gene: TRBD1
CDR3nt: TGTGCCTGGGACAGGGGGGGAAATTCACCCCTCCACTTT
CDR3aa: CAWDRGGNSPLHF

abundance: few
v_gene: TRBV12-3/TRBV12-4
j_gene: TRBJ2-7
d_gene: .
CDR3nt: TGTGCCAGCTCCAGGGGCCCTTACGAGCAGTACTTC
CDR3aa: CASSRGPYEQYF

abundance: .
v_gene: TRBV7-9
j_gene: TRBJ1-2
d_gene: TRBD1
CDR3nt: TGTGCCAGTAGCCAGCTTCCCCGAGGACAGGGGGCGAGGGGTGATGGCTACACCTTC
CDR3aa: CASSQLPRGQGARGDGYTF

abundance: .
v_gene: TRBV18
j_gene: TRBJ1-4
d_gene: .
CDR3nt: TGTGCCAGCTCACCACCGTGGGGAGATCAGGACGAAAAACTGTTTTTT
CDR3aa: CASSPPWGDQDEKLFF

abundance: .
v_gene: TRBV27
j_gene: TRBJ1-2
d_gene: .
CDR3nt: TGTGCCAGCAGTTTATCCGGGACTGAGGGTCCCCTCTATGGCTACACCTTC
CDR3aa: CASSLSGTEGPLYGYTF

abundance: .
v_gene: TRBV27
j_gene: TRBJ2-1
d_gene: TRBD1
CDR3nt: TGTGCCAGCAGTGGTAACAGGGGACGGTTCTTC
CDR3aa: CASSGNRGRFF

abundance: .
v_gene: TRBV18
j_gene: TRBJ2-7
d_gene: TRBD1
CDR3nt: TGTGCCAGCTCACCGACAGGGCAAGACGAGCAGTACTTC
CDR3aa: CASSPTGQDEQYF

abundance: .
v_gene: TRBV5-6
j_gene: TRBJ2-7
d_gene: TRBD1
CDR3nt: TGTGCCAGCAGCTTGGGGTTGGGGACAGGGGTCTACGAGCAGTACTTC
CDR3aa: CASSLGLGTGVYEQYF

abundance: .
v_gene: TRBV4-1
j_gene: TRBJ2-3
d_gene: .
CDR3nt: TGCGCCAGCAGCCAGGGTAGGGGGGGGAGTCGCGTAGATACGCAGTATTTT
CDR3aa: CASSQGRGGSRVDTQYF

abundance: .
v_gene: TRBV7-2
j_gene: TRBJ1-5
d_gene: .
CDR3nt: TGTGCCAGCAGCTTAGTAGTGGGCCCCAATCAGCCCCAGCATTTT
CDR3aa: CASSLVVGPNQPQHF

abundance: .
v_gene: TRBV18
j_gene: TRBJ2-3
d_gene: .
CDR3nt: TGTGCCAGCTCACCTAGCGACAACACAGATACGCAGTATTTT
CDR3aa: CASSPSDNTDTQYF

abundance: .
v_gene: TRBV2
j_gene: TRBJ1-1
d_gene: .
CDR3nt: TGTGCCAGCAGTCTGAGGGGGTACACTGAAGCTTTCTTT
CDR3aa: CASSLRGYTEAFF

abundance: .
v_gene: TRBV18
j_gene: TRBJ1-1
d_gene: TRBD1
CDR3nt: TGTGCCAGCTCACTGACAGGGGGCGCGGCCACTGAAGCTTTCTTT
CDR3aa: CASSLTGGAATEAFF

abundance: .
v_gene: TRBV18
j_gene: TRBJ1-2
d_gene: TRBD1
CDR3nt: TGTGCCAGCTCCCTAGGACAGGATAACTATGGCTACACCTTC
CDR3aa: CASSLGQDNYGYTF

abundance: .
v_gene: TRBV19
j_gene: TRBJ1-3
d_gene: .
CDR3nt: TGTGCCAGTATGGTGGCAGGGGGAAACACCATATATTTT
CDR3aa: CASMVAGGNTIYF

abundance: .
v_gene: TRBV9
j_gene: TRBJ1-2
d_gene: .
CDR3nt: TGTGCCAGCAGGGAACTTGGGCATGGCTACACCTTC
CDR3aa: CASRELGHGYTF

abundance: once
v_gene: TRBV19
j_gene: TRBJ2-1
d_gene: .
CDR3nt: TGTGCCAGTAGTATTGGGCTAGCGAATGAGCAGTTCTTC
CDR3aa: CASSIGLANEQFF

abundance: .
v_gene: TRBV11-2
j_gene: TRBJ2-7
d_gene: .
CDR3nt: TGTGCCACCGGCGCACAGGTCCCCGAGCAGTACTTC
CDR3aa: CATGAQVPEQYF

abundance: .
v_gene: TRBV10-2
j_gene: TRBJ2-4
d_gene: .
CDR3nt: TGCGCCAGCAGTGAGGTCGTATCCAAAAACATTCAGTACTTC
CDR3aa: CASSEVVSKNIQYF

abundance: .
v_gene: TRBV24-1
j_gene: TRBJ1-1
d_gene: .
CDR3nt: TGTGCCACCAGTTTGGGGGGGGGCGAGGCTTTCTTT
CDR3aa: CATSLGGGEAFF

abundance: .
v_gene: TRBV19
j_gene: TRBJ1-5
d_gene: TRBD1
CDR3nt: TGTGCCAGTAGTATGGGGACAGGGAGTTTCGCCCAGCATTTT
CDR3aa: CASSMGTGSFAQHF

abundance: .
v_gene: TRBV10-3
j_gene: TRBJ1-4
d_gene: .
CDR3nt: TGTGCCATCAGTGACCAGGGGAGGGATGAAAAACTGTTTTTT
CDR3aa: CAISDQGRDEKLFF